This T cell receptor (beta chain) is from a study of identical twins. With regard to this clonotype: The antigen is not known.

A single record per CDR3 protein comes from TCRdb applying MiXCR to the 5' RACE reads. The top ten hold 8.1% of the sample, which has 150,000 or so distinct CDR3 sequences, around 3.5% seen once. Findings and caveats of the study: While abundant cord blood beta clonotypes carried fewer insertions, memory repertoires showed no such pattern.

CDR3 length equals 11 residues. CDR1 is GTSNPN, CDR2 SVGIG, per germline (reference sequence). V lost 1 base and J lost 10; bases outside the gene matches: 3. Sequenced sample: memory T cells sorted from blood. This rearrangement joins TRBV30 to TRBJ1-1, with TRBD1 matching over 7 bases. The TCR sequence derives from a man younger than 35 in good health. The CDR3 loop reads CAWSGGQRAFF. CDR3 DNA sequence: TGTGCCTGGAGTGGGGGACAGCGAGCTTTCTTT.